These 17 T cell receptor beta chains came from one sample sequenced in a study of control samples from healthy donors and cancer patients. The data were produced by immunoSEQ multiplex PCR, yet TCRdb's version contains in-frame clones alone and is incomplete. The sample contains 110,000 to 150,000 clones, around 86% of which appear only once. The sequenced sample was blood. All receptors derive from a man younger than 40 in good health.

This chain uses TRBV9 with TRBJ2-7; 10 nucleotides line up with TRBD1. In germline, CDR1 is SGDLS, CDR2 YYNGEE. Losses at the gene ends were 0 bases for V and 4 bases for J; bases not matched to a gene: 4. This CDR3 has 15 amino acids. The CDR3 nucleotides read TGTGCCAGCAGCGTAGCGGGACAGGGGATTTACGAGCAGTACTTC. Its protein is CASSVAGQGIYEQYF.

The chain recombines TRBV19 with TRBJ1-5; D possibly corresponds to TRBD1 (6 bases). Between the trimmed V and J ends, which lost 3 bases and 1 base, there was a span of 16 bases. This CDR3 comprises 17 residues. CDR1 is LNHDA, CDR2 SQIVND, per germline (reference sequence). In nucleotides, the CDR3 is TGTGCCAGTAGTATTGGCAGGGGAAAATTGAGCAATCAGCCCCAGCATTTT. This sequence encodes CASSIGRGKLSNQPQHF.

This clone was observed a handful of times. The CDR3 coding sequence is TGTGCCAGCAGCGCCACACAGGGGGTGACTGAAGCTTTCTTT. It is translated as CASSATQGVTEAFF. The gene calls are TRBV7-2 and TRBJ1-1, with 8 bases that match TRBD1. The length of the CDR3 is 14 residues. The germline CDR1 and CDR2 sequences are SGHTA and FQGNSA. V was clipped by 5 bases and J by 5 bases; unmatched bases: 7.

The chain is built from TRBV14 and TRBJ1-1, with a possible D match to TRBD1 (5 bases). Trimming stripped 4 bases from V and 0 bases from J, with 15 bases between. This CDR3 spans 16 amino acids. Per germline, CDR1 SGHDN and CDR2 FVKESK. DNA of the CDR3: TGTGCCAGCAGCCCGAAAGGGGCAGGCGTGAACACTGAAGCTTTCTTT. Translating gives CASSPKGAGVNTEAFF.

V and J are TRBV7-9 and TRBJ2-2, with D possibly being TRBD2 (5 bases). V was pared by 3 bases and J by 1 base, with 12 bases between. The CDR3 has 16 residues. Germline CDR1 reads SEHNR; CDR2 reads FQNEAQ (reference sequence). CDR3 DNA: TGTGCCAGCAGCTTCCCAGCGGCCCGGAACACCGGGGAGCTGTTTTTT. As protein: CASSFPAARNTGELFF.

The chain links TRBV6-2 or TRBV6-3 to TRBJ1-5; a weak D match, TRBD1 (5 bases). V was cut by 0 bases and J by 0 bases, with 12 bases left in between. Germline-derived CDR1 and CDR2 are MNHEY and SVGEGT. The length of the CDR3 is 17 residues. Here the CDR3 reads CASSYSRGPNSNQPQHF. CDR3 nucleotide sequence: TGTGCCAGCAGTTACTCGAGGGGCCCAAATAGCAATCAGCCCCAGCATTTT.

The chain carries TRBV2 and TRBJ2-1; D is uncertain. The germline V gene has CDR1 SNHLY and CDR2 FYNNEI. There are 11 residues in the CDR3. Trimming pared 6 bases from V and 6 bases from J, leaving 6 bases between. In DNA, the CDR3 is TGTGCCAGCAGCTCAATCAATGAGCAGTTCTTC. Amino acid sequence: CASSSINEQFF. The whole variable domain, filled in from reference TRBV2 and TRBJ2-1, reads EPEVTQTPSHQVTQMGQEVILRCVPISNHLYFYWYRQILGQKVEFLVSFYNNEISEKSEIFDDQFSVERPDGSNFTLKIRSTKLEDSAMYFCASSSINEQFFGPGTRLTVL.

The genes are TRBV7-3 and TRBJ2-1; 7 bases agree with TRBD2. CDR1 and CDR2 from the germline V gene are SGHTA and FQGTGA. This CDR3 is 14 amino acids long. After removal of 5 bases from V and 6 bases from J, the junction contained 7 bases not matched to a gene. The CDR3 loop reads CASSQMGGFNEQFF. The CDR3 DNA reads as TGTGCCAGCAGCCAGATGGGGGGGTTCAATGAGCAGTTCTTC. Full variable domain (rest looked up from reference TRBV7-3 and TRBJ2-1): GAGVSQTPSNKVTEKGKYVELRCDPISGHTALYWYRQSLGQGPEFLIYFQGTGAADDSGLPNDRFFAVRPEGSVSTLKIQRTERGDSAVYLCASSQMGGFNEQFFGPGTRLTVL.

V gene TRBV20-1 combines with J gene TRBJ1-1, with D uncertain. Looked up from germline, CDR1 is DFQATT and CDR2 is SNEGSKA (reference sequence). This CDR3 comprises 13 residues. Trimming shortened V by 3 bases and J by 4 bases, and 12 bases separated the two germline ends. This CDR3 is CSASRRWGTEAFF. CDR3 sequence (DNA): TGCAGTGCTAGTAGGCGCTGGGGCACTGAAGCTTTCTTT.

This rearrangement joins TRBV3-1 (or the pseudogene TRBV3-2) to TRBJ2-2, with D possibly matching TRBD2 (6 bases). The CDR3 length is 16 residues. CDR1 and CDR2 from the germline V gene are LGHDT and YNNKEL (reference sequence). With 4 bases removed from V and 2 bases from J, the gap between germline ends came to 14 bases. CDR3 nucleotides: TGTGCCAGCAGCCTAATGCCGGGACTCAACACCGGGGAGCTGTTTTTT. This translates into CASSLMPGLNTGELFF.

The CDR3 coding sequence is TGTGCCAGCCTCCCTTGGCAGATGTCGTCAGGGGAGCTGTTTTTT. Translation: CASLPWQMSSGELFF. This chain connects TRBV19 to TRBJ2-2; no firm D call. CDR1 is LNHDA, CDR2 SQIVND, per germline (reference sequence). Trimming pared 9 bases from V and 8 bases from J, leaving 22 bases between. This CDR3 is built from 15 residues.

This clone was seen a few times. The chain joins TRBV7-2 to TRBJ2-3; unclear D gene. Trimming removed 4 bases at V and 11 bases at J, with 16 bases between. The CDR3 spans 13 residues. CDR1 is SGHTA and CDR2 is FQGNSA in the germline V gene. CDR3 in DNA: TGTGCCAGCAGCTCTCCCCCCCCTCTCGTGCAGTATTTT. It is translated as CASSSPPPLVQYF. Supplemented by reference TRBV7-2 and TRBJ2-3, the full variable domain reads GAGVSQSPSNKVTEKGKDVELRCDPISGHTALYWYRQSLGQGLEFLIYFQGNSAPDKSGLPSDRFSAERTGGSVSTLTIQRTQQEDSAVYLCASSSPPPLVQYFGPGTRLTVL.

This rearrangement joins TRBV6-1 to TRBJ1-2, with D uncertain. This CDR3 is built from 15 residues. V lost 0 bases and J 4 bases, leaving 12 bases between the germline ends. From germline, CDR1 is MNHNS and CDR2 SASEGT. Here the CDR3 reads CASSEARGQLYGYTF. CDR3 DNA sequence: TGTGCCAGCAGTGAAGCGCGAGGGCAGCTCTATGGCTACACCTTC.

This chain links TRBV7-2 with TRBJ2-5; 7 bases map to TRBD1. The CDR3 is made up of 13 amino acids. Germline CDR1 reads SGHTA; CDR2 reads FQGNSA. V was clipped by 4 bases and J by 5 bases; unmatched bases: 4. Written as DNA, the CDR3 is TGTGCCAGCAGCTCGGGACAGTTGGAGACCCAGTACTTC. It codes for CASSSGQLETQYF. Full variable domain (remainder filled in from reference TRBV7-2 and TRBJ2-5): GAGVSQSPSNKVTEKGKDVELRCDPISGHTALYWYRQSLGQGLEFLIYFQGNSAPDKSGLPSDRFSAERTGGSVSTLTIQRTQQEDSAVYLCASSSGQLETQYFGPGTRLLVL.

As DNA, the CDR3 is TGTGCCAGCAGCCCCGGACAGGGAGCAACTAATGAAAAACTGTTTTTT. Translated, it gives CASSPGQGATNEKLFF. The genes are TRBV7-2 and TRBJ1-4; 8 bases line up with TRBD1. The J segment lost 0 bases and the V segment lost 5 bases, leaving 5 bases of the junction unmatched. Germline V lookup: CDR1 SGHTA, CDR2 FQGNSA. The length of the CDR3 is 16 residues.

The V and J genes are TRBV6-5 and TRBJ1-2; D not certain. The germline V and J ends were trimmed by 5 bases and 4 bases, with 17 bases remaining between them. This CDR3 has 15 amino acids. Germline CDR1 and CDR2: MNHEY and SVGAGI. In DNA form, the CDR3 reads TGTGCCAGCAGTCAAACCTTGCCGGCGGGCTATGGCTACACCTTC. It is translated as CASSQTLPAGYGYTF.

The J gene is TRBJ1-2, the V gene TRBV27, with 9 bases that match TRBD1. The germline gives CDR1 MNHEY, CDR2 SMNVEV (reference sequence). The CDR3 has 16 amino acids. The trim removed 5 bases at V and 13 bases at J, leaving 20 bases unmatched. CDR3 DNA sequence: TGTGCCAGCAGTCCATACCCCCGGACAGGGGTGCCTCGGGTCACCTTC. This sequence encodes CASSPYPRTGVPRVTF.